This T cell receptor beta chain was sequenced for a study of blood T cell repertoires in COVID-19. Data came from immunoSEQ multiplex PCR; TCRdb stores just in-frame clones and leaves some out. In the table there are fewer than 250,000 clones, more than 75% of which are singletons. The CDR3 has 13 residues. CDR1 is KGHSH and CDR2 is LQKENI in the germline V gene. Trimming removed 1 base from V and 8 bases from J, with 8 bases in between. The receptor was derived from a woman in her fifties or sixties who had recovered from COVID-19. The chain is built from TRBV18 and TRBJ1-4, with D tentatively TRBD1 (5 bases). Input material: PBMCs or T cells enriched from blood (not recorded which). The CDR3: CASSPRRQEKLFF. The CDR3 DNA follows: TGTGCCAGCTCACCACGTCGACAGGAAAAACTGTTTTTT.